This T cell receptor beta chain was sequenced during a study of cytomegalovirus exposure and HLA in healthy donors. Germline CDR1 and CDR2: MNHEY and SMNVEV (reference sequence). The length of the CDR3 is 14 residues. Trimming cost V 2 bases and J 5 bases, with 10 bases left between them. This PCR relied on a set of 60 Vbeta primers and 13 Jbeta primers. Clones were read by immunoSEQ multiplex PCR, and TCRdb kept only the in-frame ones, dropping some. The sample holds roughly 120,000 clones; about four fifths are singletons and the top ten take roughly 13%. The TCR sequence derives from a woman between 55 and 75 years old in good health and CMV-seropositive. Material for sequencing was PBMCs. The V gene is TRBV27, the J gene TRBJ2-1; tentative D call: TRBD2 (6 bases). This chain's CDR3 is CASSLNRLDNEQFF. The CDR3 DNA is TGTGCCAGCAGTTTAAACCGACTAGACAATGAGCAGTTCTTC.